This record looks at one T cell receptor beta chain sequence and its context. What it binds is unknown. The entry originates in a study of immune evolution from preneoplasia to lung adenocarcinoma. The data were produced by immunoSEQ multiplex PCR, yet TCRdb's version contains in-frame clones alone and is incomplete. The sample yields 35,000 to 40,000 clones, 74% seen once. This CDR3 has 14 residues. Trimming took 4 bases from V and 8 from J; bases not matched to a gene: 9. The germline CDR1 and CDR2 sequences are MNHNY and SVGAGI (reference sequence). Resections took place in Japan or China from about 2013 to 2017. Findings and caveats of the study: Top clone share appeared to fall from AAH through AIS, MIA, adenocarcinoma. Highest clonality occurred in KRAS-mutant, not EGFR-mutant or double wild-type, nodules. Later-stage lesions appeared to have more T cells, more diversity, less clonality.

This TCR derives from a person in their 60s with lung adenocarcinoma. What was sequenced was FFPE invasive lung adenocarcinoma tissue. The J gene is TRBJ1-2, the V gene TRBV6-6, with 8 bases aligning to TRBD1. CDR3: CASSLGTGNQGYTF. In DNA form, the CDR3 reads TGTGCCAGCAGTTTAGGGACAGGTAATCAAGGCTACACCTTC.